Below, 18 T cell receptor beta chains from the same sample are listed, as sequenced in a study of low-dose radiotherapy and immunotherapy resistance in tumors. Primers used for first-strand cDNA, a TRAV- and TRBV-specific set, covered both alpha and beta chains. Amplification, which lasted roughly 20 PCR cycles, used a constant-region primer and V-primer adapter to amplify TCRs. TCRdb itself ran the reads through MiXCR, one entry per CDR3 protein. The sample has 10,000 to 15,000 distinct CDR3 sequences, 60% seen once. These receptors were obtained from a human donor with advanced metastatic prostate, ovarian, gallbladder or colorectal cancer (not recorded which). This table probably holds off-target reads from a library built for another chain.

There are a few counts of this clonotype. The chain's CDR3 is CASSQGTGTRKDMFF. CDR3 in DNA: TGTGCCAGCAGCCAAGGGACAGGCACAAGAAAAGATATGTTTTTT. V and J are TRBV5-5 and TRBJ1-4, with TRBD1 matching 8 bases. The CDR3 totals 15 residues. Trimming at V came to 4 bases and at J to 15 bases, leaving 17 bases not matched to a gene. Per the germline V gene, CDR1 is SGHKS and CDR2 is YYEKEE (reference sequence).

For the CDR3, the DNA is TGCGCCACCAGCGGGGGCTCCTACGAGCAGTACTTC. Translation: CATSGGSYEQYF. J is TRBJ2-7 and V is TRBV10-2, with 8 nucleotides matching TRBD2. The CDR3 runs 12 residues. Germline values: CDR1 WSHSY, CDR2 SAAADI. V lost 10 bases to trimming and J lost 0 bases; unmatched junction nucleotides: 2.

The CDR3 DNA follows: TGCGCCAGCAGCCCCCCTGGGGGTGAAGCTTTCTTT. Protein sequence: CASSPPGGEAFF. The chain combines TRBV4-3 with TRBJ1-1; a possible D gene is TRBD1 (5 bases). V lost 4 bases and J lost 7, with 10 bases in between. This CDR3 has 12 amino acids. The V gene's germline CDR1 is LGHNA and CDR2 YSLEER.

This clonotype was seen a few times. V gene TRBV18 combines with J gene TRBJ1-6; D not certain. Trimming removed 0 bases from V and 11 bases from J, with 11 bases in between. Per the germline V gene, CDR1 is KGHSH and CDR2 is LQKENI. This CDR3 region has 14 residues. The CDR3 sequence: CASSPPRGIAPLHF. The CDR3 nucleotides are TGTGCCAGCTCACCACCGAGAGGGATCGCACCCCTCCACTTT. Full variable domain (outside the CDR3, taken from reference TRBV18 and TRBJ1-6): NAGVMQNPRHLVRRRGQEARLRCSPMKGHSHVYWYRQLPEEGLKFMVYLQKENIIDESGMPKERFSAEFPKEGPSILRIQQVVRGDSAAYFCASSPPRGIAPLHFGNGTRLTVT.

This clonotype was detected a few times. V is TRBV28 and J is TRBJ1-4; 10 nucleotides align to TRBD1. Germline lookup yields CDR1 MDHEN and CDR2 SYDVKM. The CDR3 totals 15 residues. Trimming took 4 bases from V and 7 from J; bases not matched to a gene: 6. The CDR3, as DNA: TGTGCCAGCAGTTCGACAGGGGGCTCCTCTGAAAAACTGTTTTTT. Its protein product is CASSSTGGSSEKLFF.

V is TRBV4-1 and J is TRBJ1-1, with TRBD1 matching over 9 bases. Germline loops: CDR1 MGHRA, CDR2 YSYEKL. V shed 4 bases and J 5 bases; nucleotides not matched to a gene: 5. CDR3 length equals 14 residues. The CDR3 DNA sequence: TGCGCCAGCAGCCCTGGACAGGGGTTAACTGAAGCTTTCTTT. Translation: CASSPGQGLTEAFF.

This clonotype was counted a few times. The chain is built from TRBV5-8 and TRBJ2-7, with 7 bases that match TRBD2. The V gene's germline CDR1 is SGHTS and CDR2 YDEGEE. CDR3 length: 15 residues. J gave up 2 bases and V 6 bases, and 11 bases lay outside the gene matches. CDR3 sequence (DNA): TGTGCCAGCACAATGCGGCGGGGGAGGCCCTACGAGCAGTACTTC. Its protein product is CASTMRRGRPYEQYF. Combining the CDR3 with reference TRBV5-8 and TRBJ2-7 gives the whole variable domain EAGVTQSPTHLIKTRGQQATLRCSPISGHTSVYWYQQALGLGLQFLLWYDEGEERNRGNFPPRFSGRQFPNYSSELNVNALELEDSALYLCASTMRRGRPYEQYFGPGTRLTVT.

The V gene is TRBV27, the J gene TRBJ1-2, with TRBD1 as a possible D gene (6 bases). The V end was cut by 6 bases, the J end by 5 bases, with 19 bases between. Germline V gene sequence: CDR1 MNHEY, CDR2 SMNVEV (reference sequence). The CDR3 length is 15 residues. CDR3 DNA: TGTGCCAGCAGACCTAGGGGGGGCGGTAATTATGGCTACACCTTC. Translating it yields CASRPRGGGNYGYTF.

This rearrangement joins TRBV28 to TRBJ2-1; D might be TRBD2 (6 bases). This CDR3 is 14 amino acids long. Trimming pared 1 base from V and 8 bases from J, leaving 12 bases between. Germline-derived CDR1 and CDR2 are MDHEN and SYDVKM. This chain's CDR3 is CASSLLLASDEQFF. Here the CDR3 DNA reads TGTGCCAGCAGTTTATTACTAGCTTCGGATGAGCAGTTCTTC.

The CDR3 nucleotides are TGTGCCAGCAGCTTCGACAGTGCGAACACCGGGGAGCTGTTTTTT. Translation gives CASSFDSANTGELFF. This chain connects TRBV7-2 to TRBJ2-2; the D gene is possibly TRBD1 (5 bases). The V gene's germline CDR1 is SGHTA and CDR2 FQGNSA. The CDR3 contains 15 residues. Deletions cut 3 bases from V and 0 bases from J, with 8 bases between.

Within the sample, this clonotype is medium-sized. V gene TRBV28 combines with J gene TRBJ2-7, with a possible D match to TRBD1 (5 bases). This CDR3 comprises 12 residues. The germline V gene encodes CDR1 MDHEN and CDR2 SYDVKM. Trimming left V 3 bases short and J 6 bases short, with 9 bases between. CDR3 nucleotides: TGTGCCAGCAGTTTGTCAGGGCCCGAGCAGTACTTC. It yields the protein CASSLSGPEQYF.

This chain joins TRBV2 and TRBJ2-3; possible D gene TRBD1, 6 bases. The CDR3 runs 13 residues. Trimming removed 6 bases at V and 8 bases at J, with 15 bases between. From germline, CDR1 is SNHLY and CDR2 FYNNEI. Written as DNA, the CDR3 is TGTGCCAGCAGCGCCGAAGGACAGCGTACGCAGTATTTT. As protein: CASSAEGQRTQYF.

This rearrangement joins TRBV28 to TRBJ1-2; perhaps TRBD1 as D (5 bases). Trimming took off 6 bases at V and 5 bases at J, with 10 bases between the two ends. The V gene's germline CDR1 is MDHEN and CDR2 SYDVKM. CDR3 length: 12 amino acids. CDR3 amino acids: CASSNQGYGYTF. CDR3 DNA: TGTGCCAGCAGCAACCAGGGATATGGCTACACCTTC.

This chain's CDR3 is CASSILAGGPNEQFF. The CDR3 coding sequence is TGTGCCAGCAGCATACTAGCGGGAGGGCCAAATGAGCAGTTCTTC. This chain uses TRBV6-4 with TRBJ2-1; 13 bases are shared with TRBD2. This CDR3 region has 15 residues. V lost 6 bases, J lost 7 bases, and 6 bases stayed unmatched. Germline CDR1 and CDR2: MRHNA and SNTAGT.

This clonotype was counted a single time. The chain is built from TRBV7-2 and TRBJ2-7; 9 nucleotides align to TRBD2. The V and J ends lost 3 bases and 0 bases, in that order; junction bases with no gene match: 6. This CDR3 contains 16 residues. The V gene's germline CDR1 is SGHTA and CDR2 FQGNSA. The CDR3 here is CASSFSGSGSSYEQYF. CDR3 sequence (DNA): TGTGCCAGCAGCTTTAGCGGGAGTGGGAGCTCCTACGAGCAGTACTTC.

In this sample, this clonotype turned up a few times. The chain combines TRBV7-2 with TRBJ2-7; the match to TRBD2 covers 8 bases. CDR3 length equals 15 residues. Germline CDR1 SGHTA, CDR2 FQGNSA. Germline trimming cut 2 bases from V and 6 bases from J; bases unmatched to any gene: 9. The DNA for the CDR3 is TGTGCCAGCAGCTTAAAACCGGGAGGGCCTCCCGAGCAGTACTTC. It yields the protein CASSLKPGGPPEQYF.

The chain uses TRBV12-3 or TRBV12-4 and TRBJ2-7; D remains ambiguous. V dropped 7 bases and J dropped 5 bases, with 18 bases sitting between them. This CDR3 comprises 14 residues. CDR3 sequence: CASTFQAGPNEQYF. As DNA, the CDR3 is TGTGCCAGCACTTTCCAGGCAGGTCCGAACGAGCAGTACTTC.

This chain uses TRBV20-1 with TRBJ2-1; D might be TRBD2 (6 bases). The germline V gene has CDR1 DFQATT and CDR2 SNEGSKA (reference sequence). Trimming cost V 0 bases and J 7 bases, with 16 bases left between them. The CDR3 sequence is 15 residues long. In nucleotides, the CDR3 is TGCAGTGCTAGAGATTTGGCTAGCGAACAGAATGAGCAGTTCTTC. This codes for CSARDLASEQNEQFF.